A single sample gave rise to the 13 T cell receptor beta chains below, sequenced in a study of T-cell memory formation after mild COVID-19. TCRdb re-called the 5' RACE reads through MiXCR, storing one row per CDR3 protein. This sample has 90,000 to 130,000 distinct CDR3 sequences; roughly a sixth occur once, and the top ten carry roughly 6%. Material for sequencing was PBMCs or a T cell subset sorted from them (not recorded which). Every receptor here comes from a man younger than 35 who had mild COVID-19 (a few samples of this study predate the infection). Cell type and time point are not known.

The genes are TRBV12-3 or TRBV12-4 and TRBJ2-5, with no clear D. V was trimmed by 6 bases and J by 4 bases, leaving 15 bases between them. The CDR3 has 14 residues. CDR3 in amino acids: CASSATGVGETQYF. For the CDR3, the DNA is TGTGCCAGCAGCGCCACTGGTGTCGGAGAGACCCAGTACTTC.

J is TRBJ1-5 and V is TRBV12-3 or TRBV12-4; the D gene is possibly TRBD1 (6 bases). The CDR3 contains 14 residues. V gave up 4 bases and J gave up 4 bases, with 11 bases separating them. Written as DNA, the CDR3 is TGTGCCAGCAGTTCATCAGGGGCTAATCAGCCCCAGCATTTT. Translated, it gives CASSSSGANQPQHF.

This clonotype was detected a few times. The V gene is TRBV10-3, the J gene TRBJ1-3; TRBD1 might be the D (5 bases). V was trimmed by 6 bases and J by 0 bases, leaving 9 bases between them. Germline V gene sequence: CDR1 ENHRY, CDR2 SYGVKD. The CDR3 runs to 14 residues. CDR3 nucleotides: TGTGCCATCAGCGACAGTCCCTCTGGAAACACCATATATTTT. Protein sequence: CAISDSPSGNTIYF.

The chain couples TRBV7-9 to TRBJ1-4; D is ambiguous. Per the germline V gene, CDR1 is SEHNR and CDR2 is FQNEAQ (reference sequence). The V end was cut by 2 bases, the J end by 5 bases, with 6 bases between. The CDR3 has 13 residues. The CDR3 loop is CASSLWKNEKLFF. CDR3 sequence (DNA): TGTGCCAGCAGCTTATGGAAAAATGAAAAACTGTTTTTT.

The rearrangement links TRBV4-3 to TRBJ2-3; tentative D call: TRBD2 (5 bases). V dropped 3 bases and J dropped 6 bases, with 10 bases sitting between them. The CDR3 totals 13 residues. The germline V gene encodes CDR1 LGHNA and CDR2 YSLEER. CDR3 region: CASSQRASDTQYF. In DNA, the CDR3 is TGCGCCAGCAGCCAGAGGGCAAGTGATACGCAGTATTTT.

The sample holds a few counts of this clonotype. The chain recombines TRBV7-9 with TRBJ2-1; D might be TRBD2 (5 bases). The CDR3 is 14 residues long. V was shortened by 7 bases and J by 5 bases, with 15 bases between the two germline ends. The germline CDR1 and CDR2 sequences are SEHNR and FQNEAQ (reference sequence). The CDR3 here is CASNAESGNNEQFF. In DNA form, the CDR3 reads TGTGCCAGCAACGCGGAAAGCGGAAACAATGAGCAGTTCTTC. Full variable domain (missing parts from reference TRBV7-9 and TRBJ2-1): DTGVSQNPRHKITKRGQNVTFRCDPISEHNRLYWYRQTLGQGPEFLTYFQNEAQLEKSRLLSDRFSAERPKGSFSTLEIQRTEQGDSAMYLCASNAESGNNEQFFGPGTRLTVL.

This clonotype has at least ten counts. The chain couples TRBV20-1 to TRBJ1-6; 10 bases agree with TRBD1. CDR3 length equals 14 residues. CDR1 is DFQATT and CDR2 is SNEGSKA in the germline V gene (reference sequence). Losses at the gene ends were 5 bases for V and 7 bases for J; bases not matched to a gene: 5. CDR3: CSAPTGGINSPLHF. The CDR3 bases are TGCAGTGCTCCGACAGGGGGCATAAATTCACCCCTCCACTTT.

This clonotype was recorded a few times. The V gene is TRBV5-1, the J gene TRBJ2-2; 8 bases are a match to TRBD2. The germline gives CDR1 SGHRS, CDR2 YFSETQ. The CDR3 consists of 16 residues. The V gene end was trimmed by 1 base and the J gene end by 6 bases; junction bases not matched to a gene: 8. CDR3 in amino acids: CASSLLPAGASGELFF. The CDR3 DNA reads as TGCGCCAGCAGCTTGCTTCCAGCGGGGGCTTCCGGGGAGCTGTTTTTT.

The CDR3 DNA reads TGTGCCAGCAGTGAAGGGGGTACGGCGCAGTATTTT. This encodes CASSEGGTAQYF. The chain carries TRBV2 and TRBJ2-3, with unresolved D. Per germline, CDR1 SNHLY and CDR2 FYNNEI. The germline V and J ends were trimmed by 1 base and 10 bases, with 9 bases remaining between them. The CDR3 totals 12 residues.

This clonotype was seen a handful of times. The V call is TRBV4-3, the J call TRBJ2-5; 8 bases are a match to TRBD2. Germline V gene lookup returns CDR1 LGHNA and CDR2 YSLEER. CDR3 length: 15 amino acids. Unmatched junction bases numbered 4, after V lost 0 bases and J lost 4 bases. The CDR3 protein is CASSQDTGGGETQYF. In DNA form, the CDR3 reads TGCGCCAGCAGCCAAGACACCGGGGGGGGAGAGACCCAGTACTTC.

This clonotype has more than one count but fewer than ten. The CDR3 spells CASKDRGWGTDTQYF. Written as DNA, the CDR3 is TGTGCCAGCAAGGACAGGGGGTGGGGAACAGATACGCAGTATTTT. This chain connects TRBV6-5 to TRBJ2-3; TRBD1 aligns across 10 bases. V lost 7 bases and J lost 3; bases outside the gene matches: 7. This CDR3 comprises 15 residues. Per germline, CDR1 MNHEY and CDR2 SVGAGI.

This chain links TRBV7-9 with TRBJ1-1; maybe TRBD1 (5 bases). The germline gives CDR1 SEHNR, CDR2 FQNEAQ (reference sequence). The CDR3 runs to 16 residues. V gave up 4 bases and J gave up 1 base, with 16 bases separating them. The CDR3 region is CASSSETDSRNTEAFF. The CDR3 nucleotides read TGTGCCAGCAGCTCCGAGACAGACTCCCGGAACACTGAAGCTTTCTTT.

The chain joins TRBV18 to TRBJ2-2; a possible D gene is TRBD2 (5 bases). Per germline, CDR1 KGHSH and CDR2 LQKENI. V lost 1 base and J 1 base, leaving 10 bases between the germline ends. The CDR3 extends over 16 amino acids. CDR3 DNA sequence: TGTGCCAGCTCACCACGGTCCGGGGTGAACACCGGGGAGCTGTTTTTT. Translation gives CASSPRSGVNTGELFF.